This entry describes one TCR beta chain. In this sample, this clone turned up once. Its binding antigen is unknown. Nothing much larger sits one base from this clone, and base qualities are not available. This specimen belongs to a study of siplizumab effects on memory and regulatory T cells (dated by TCRdb to between 2018 and 2021). At the level of the whole study: The effect of the anti-CD2 antibody siplizumab on alloreactive T-cell subsets was examined in allogeneic mixed lymphocyte reactions constructed from human PBMCs.

In a few donor pairs, further sequencing was done on unstimulated CD8+ naive, CD4+ memory, CD8+ TEMRA, CD4+ naive and CD8+ effector memory subsets. Sorted unstimulated T cells, along with proliferating T cells recovered from mixed lymphocyte reactions, underwent TCRbeta CDR3 sequencing. Fresh whole blood from 9 to 11 HLA-typed healthy donors was used as the source from which PBMCs were isolated. V sheds 3 bases and J sheds 5 bases, leaving 10 bases between their ends. The germline V gene gives CDR1 as MRHNA and CDR2 as SNTAGT. There are 14 amino acids in the CDR3, from cysteine to phenylalanine inclusive. The DNA shown is the 42-base CDR3, in frame from base 1. Results the study describes overall, beyond this receptor: Among mappable alloreactive CD4+ clones, an average Treg-derived fraction of over 60% was observed with siplizumab, compared with roughly 27% in control reactions. Greater diversity appeared to be present in unstimulated naive T cells than in memory T cells, and a substantial contribution to the alloresponse seemed to be made by naive cells. Sequences below about 10^-5 frequency were poorly captured, so only a minor fraction of alloreactive clones could be mapped to unstimulated subsets. No functional confirmation was obtained for the suppressive function of proliferating Tregs from siplizumab cultures. The cumulative frequency of alloreactive sequences traceable to unstimulated CD4+ memory T cells was significantly reduced by siplizumab. Roughly 80-95% of proliferating CD4+ or CD8+ clones could not be assigned a naive or memory phenotype.

The library was obtained by the immunoSEQ multiplex PCR assay. Each sample had 10^5 or so TCR templates assayed by the deep sequencing platform. Genomic DNA extracted from sorted T cells was used for TCRbeta CDR3 sequencing. The original pipeline was this. The R programming language was used for clonal analysis of TCRbeta CDR3 data. Unstimulated samples were compared with post-reaction CFSE-low samples to define alloreactive CD4+ and CD8+ clones. By matching sequences to the repertoires of sorted unstimulated Treg and non-Treg cells, each alloreactive CD4+ clone was assigned a regulatory or non-regulatory origin. Sourced from immuneACCESS, this table was stored by TCRdb with only in-frame sequences that have V and J called. A share of the clones is absent; for the studies checked, an unresolved V gene accounts for under half, and the remainder has no known explanation. V and J calls plus clone size are reproduced from that table; the DNA served to infer D and trimming. The sample table lists several thousand clones, just over 60% of them with a count of one. Jointly, the top ten make up 15% of the sample.

The TCR was taken from a human donor in good health. This sequence uses TRBV6-4 and TRBJ2-2, with a weak D call of TRBD1 (6 bases match). The specimen was effector memory CD8+ T cells sorted from blood. The cell subset or site label of this sample denotes: unstimulated CD8+ effector memory T cells. The CDR3 in this case is CASSDGQGTGELFF. The sequence in DNA is TGTGCCAGCAGTGATGGCCAGGGGACCGGGGAGCTGTTTTTT.